The 10 T cell receptor beta chains in this list originate from one sample, sequenced in a study of a mutant IDH1 vaccine in newly diagnosed glioma. TCRdb's table, derived via immunoSEQ multiplex PCR, lists solely in-frame clones and lacks some. The sample carries tens of thousands of clones, 80% to 90% recorded once. Specified time point: baseline, week 1 (first vaccination visit). Treatment specified: pre-vaccination baseline after standard-of-care therapy. The sequences come from PBMCs, collected from a glioma patient treated with radiotherapy, temozolomide or both. The source is a woman aged 40 to 49 with glioma.

This chain joins TRBV7-2 and TRBJ1-1; D uncertain. The CDR3 totals 15 residues. V was cut by 4 bases and J by 1 base, with 13 bases left in between. Germline V CDR1 and CDR2: SGHTA, FQGNSA. The CDR3, as DNA: TGTGCCAGCAGCTCGTCTATGAGCGGGAACACTGAAGCTTTCTTT. Amino acids: CASSSSMSGNTEAFF.

The V gene is TRBV10-1, the J gene TRBJ2-2, with unresolved D. The V gene lost 4 bases and the J gene lost 6 bases, with 9 bases spanning the gap. CDR3 length: 13 residues. Looked up from germline, CDR1 is WNHNN and CDR2 is SYGVQD (reference sequence). The CDR3 DNA reads TGCGCCAGCAGTGGTAGCTATCCCGGGGAGCTGTTTTTT. It is translated as CASSGSYPGELFF.

The rearrangement links TRBV13 to TRBJ1-1; 9 positions agree with TRBD1. V gave up 5 bases and J gave up 1 base; unmatched junction bases: 8. The germline CDR1 and CDR2 sequences are PRHDT and FYEKMQ (reference sequence). The length of the CDR3 is 16 residues. The CDR3: CASSPGQGKGNTEAFF. CDR3 nucleotides: TGTGCCAGCAGCCCGGGACAGGGAAAAGGGAACACTGAAGCTTTCTTT.

The rearrangement joins TRBV6-5 to TRBJ2-7, with D uncertain. The CDR3 is made up of 13 amino acids. V was trimmed by 6 bases and J by 3 bases, leaving 12 bases between them. Looked up from germline, CDR1 is MNHEY and CDR2 is SVGAGI. CDR3 DNA sequence: TGTGCCAGCAGAGCAACATGGGACTACGAGCAGTACTTC. As protein: CASRATWDYEQYF.

The V call is TRBV7-2, the J call TRBJ1-1; D uncertain. CDR1 and CDR2 from the germline V gene are SGHTA and FQGNSA. V was clipped by 4 bases and J by 1 base, with 16 bases between them. The CDR3 contains 16 residues. This CDR3 is CASSSGKTAGNTEAFF. CDR3 nucleotide sequence: TGTGCCAGCAGCTCCGGTAAAACGGCGGGGAACACTGAAGCTTTCTTT.

This clone was picked up one time. The gene calls are TRBV2 and TRBJ1-2; TRBD1 aligns across 11 bases. Germline V lookup: CDR1 SNHLY, CDR2 FYNNEI. This CDR3 comprises 14 residues. The V gene end was trimmed by 8 bases and the J gene end by 5 bases; junction bases not matched to a gene: 7. CDR3 sequence (DNA): TGTGCCAGCTCCCCGGGACAGGGGGTTTATGGCTACACCTTC. Translation: CASSPGQGVYGYTF.

The genes are TRBV18 and TRBJ1-1; D gene uncertain. V lost 3 bases to trimming and J lost 0 bases, with 14 bases between them. The germline V gene encodes CDR1 KGHSH and CDR2 LQKENI. The CDR3 spans 16 residues. The CDR3 region is CASSPIGITMNTEAFF. The CDR3 DNA follows: TGTGCCAGCTCACCTATCGGGATAACTATGAACACTGAAGCTTTCTTT.

This rearrangement joins TRBV7-3 to TRBJ1-1; D gene uncertain. The V end was cut by 5 bases, the J end by 4 bases, with 14 bases between. There are 14 residues in the CDR3. Looked up from germline, CDR1 is SGHTA and CDR2 is FQGTGA. The CDR3 DNA follows: TGTGCCAGCAGCATGACTGGTGGGTCCACTGAAGCTTTCTTT. It yields the protein CASSMTGGSTEAFF.

This clone was detected only a few times. The V and J genes are TRBV6-5 and TRBJ1-5, with D possibly matching TRBD1 (6 bases). Germline V gene lookup returns CDR1 MNHEY and CDR2 SVGAGI. Trimming took 6 bases from V and 4 from J, leaving 7 bases between them. This CDR3 is built from 12 residues. DNA for the CDR3: TGTGCCAGCAGGGGGGCGAATCAGCCCCAGCATTTT. Amino acid sequence: CASRGANQPQHF.

This clone was recorded once. The chain is built from TRBV2 and TRBJ2-5, with 7 bases aligning to TRBD1. CDR1 SNHLY and CDR2 FYNNEI come from the germline V gene. V gave up 3 bases and J gave up 2 bases; unmatched junction bases: 6. The CDR3 runs 15 residues. The CDR3 here is CASSELGQTQETQYF. The CDR3 region has the DNA TGTGCCAGCAGTGAGCTGGGACAGACTCAAGAGACCCAGTACTTC.